This T cell receptor beta chain was sequenced during a study of shared clonotypes between healthy human individuals. A single count supports this clone. The data were produced by immunoSEQ multiplex PCR, yet TCRdb's version contains in-frame clones alone and is incomplete. The data show about 1 million clones, roughly 80% seen once. Nashville, Tennessee was home to all donors, each a Caucasian adult. This clonotype was sampled from a man younger than 30 in good health. The source material was memory CD4+ T cells sorted from blood. Subset meaning: CD45RA-negative fraction.

The CDR3 DNA sequence: TGTGCCAGCAGCCGTCCGGGACAGGGAATCTACGAGCAGTACTTC. Translating it yields CASSRPGQGIYEQYF. The V gene is TRBV6-5, the J gene TRBJ2-7; 9 nucleotides line up with TRBD1. The CDR3 consists of 15 residues. With V trimmed by 6 bases and J by 3 bases, 9 bases remained unmatched. Germline CDR1 MNHEY, CDR2 SVGAGI.